The 15 T cell receptor beta chains given below trace back to one sample, sequenced in a study of T-cell reconstitution after alpha-beta-depleted transplantation in children. TCRbeta library construction was performed incorporating unique molecular identifiers. TCRdb recomputed calls from the PCR reads with MiXCR, one row per CDR3 protein. This table holds approximately 6,500 distinct CDR3 sequences, around 10% found once. The sequences come from PBMCs, mostly from graft donor cells, collected 180 days after TCRalphabeta/CD19-depleted stem cell transplant. The receptors stem from a child younger than two who had a stem cell transplant for acute myeloid leukemia, so the T cells may come from the graft donor.

This clonotype was found many times. J is TRBJ2-7 and V is TRBV5-1, with 13 nucleotides matching TRBD2. The CDR3 totals 17 residues. Trimming removed 0 bases from V and 4 bases from J; junction bases left unmatched: 7. The germline CDR1 and CDR2 sequences are SGHRS and YFSETQ. For the CDR3, the DNA is TGCGCCAGCAGCTTGGAGGTACTAGCGGGAGGGTATTACGAGCAGTACTTC. Translation: CASSLEVLAGGYYEQYF. The whole variable domain, filled in from reference TRBV5-1 and TRBJ2-7, reads KAGVTQTPRYLIKTRGQQVTLSCSPISGHRSVSWYQQTPGQGLQFLFEYFSETQRNKGNFPGRFSGRQFSNSRSEMNVSTLELGDSALYLCASSLEVLAGGYYEQYFGPGTRLTVT.

This clonotype was found many times. This sequence joins TRBV5-1 and TRBJ2-3; 10 bases align to TRBD2. Germline V gene sequence: CDR1 SGHRS, CDR2 YFSETQ. The CDR3 is 18 amino acids. The ends lost 4 bases at V and 4 bases at J; junction bases unmatched: 15. The CDR3 here is CASSLSNHLAGVPDTQYF. The CDR3 DNA follows: TGCGCCAGCAGCCTATCAAACCATCTAGCGGGAGTACCAGATACGCAGTATTTT.

This clonotype was found many times. This rearrangement joins TRBV10-3 to TRBJ1-5, with no clear D. Trimming took off 2 bases at V and 4 bases at J, with 9 bases between the two ends. Per the germline V gene, CDR1 is ENHRY and CDR2 is SYGVKD. This CDR3 is 14 amino acids long. The CDR3 coding sequence is TGTGCCATCAGTGAGGACCCTTCGAATCAGCCCCAGCATTTT. As protein: CAISEDPSNQPQHF.

This clonotype occurred many times. This chain links TRBV2 with TRBJ1-5; tentative D call: TRBD1 (5 bases). Germline V lookup: CDR1 SNHLY, CDR2 FYNNEI. With 6 bases removed from V and 6 bases from J, the gap between germline ends came to 15 bases. There are 14 residues in the CDR3. The CDR3 sequence is CASRQDVAIQPQHF. DNA of the CDR3: TGTGCCAGCAGACAGGACGTCGCCATTCAGCCCCAGCATTTT.

By proportion, this clonotype is medium-sized. The genes are TRBV3-1 and TRBJ2-5; the D gene is possibly TRBD2 (6 bases). In germline, CDR1 is LGHDT, CDR2 YNNKEL (reference sequence). V shed 4 bases and J shed 4 bases, with 16 bases lying between them. The CDR3 contains 15 residues. This CDR3 is CASSPGTSWGETQYF. CDR3 sequence (DNA): TGTGCCAGCAGCCCCGGGACTTCTTGGGGAGAGACCCAGTACTTC.

This clonotype showed up many times. The rearrangement links TRBV27 to TRBJ2-5; TRBD2 matches 13 bases. Germline CDR1 and CDR2: MNHEY and SMNVEV (reference sequence). The J segment lost 6 bases and the V segment lost 5 bases, leaving 3 bases of the junction unmatched. There are 14 residues in the CDR3. In DNA, the CDR3 is TGTGCCAGCAGTCCGGGACTAGCGGGACAGACCCAGTACTTC. Its protein is CASSPGLAGQTQYF.

This clonotype was picked up many times. V is TRBV5-1 and J is TRBJ2-7; 8 nucleotides agree with TRBD1. The V gene's germline CDR1 is SGHRS and CDR2 YFSETQ. CDR3 size: 13 residues. The J segment lost 2 bases and the V segment lost 3 bases, leaving 1 base of the junction unmatched. CDR3 bases: TGCGCCAGCAGCTGGACAGGGACCTACGAGCAGTACTTC. Translating gives CASSWTGTYEQYF.

This clonotype was seen ten or more times. J is TRBJ2-7 and V is TRBV20-1; 10 bases line up with TRBD1. The trim removed 2 bases at V and 3 bases at J, leaving 10 bases unmatched. CDR3 length: 16 residues. Germline CDR1 reads DFQATT; CDR2 reads SNEGSKA (reference sequence). CDR3 DNA sequence: TGCAGTGCTAGAAGCTGGGGGACAGGGGCGGACTACGAGCAGTACTTC. Its protein product is CSARSWGTGADYEQYF.

Within the sample, this clonotype is medium-sized (0.01 to 0.1%). V usage is TRBV29-1 and J usage is TRBJ2-7; 8 positions agree with TRBD2. Germline trimming cut 7 bases from V and 6 bases from J; bases unmatched to any gene: 17. The CDR3 runs to 15 residues. The germline gives CDR1 SQVTM, CDR2 ANQGSEA. CDR3 loop: CSAAFLPAGEGEQYF. In DNA form, the CDR3 reads TGCAGCGCGGCCTTCCTCCCAGCGGGAGAGGGCGAGCAGTACTTC.

This clonotype was recorded at least ten times. This chain links TRBV20-1 with TRBJ2-7; 9 nucleotides line up with TRBD1. The V gene end was trimmed by 3 bases and the J gene end by 1 base; junction bases not matched to a gene: 7. The CDR3 has 15 amino acids. Germline CDR1 is DFQATT and CDR2 is SNEGSKA (reference sequence). The CDR3 sequence: CSASSPGQGSYEQYF. In DNA, the CDR3 is TGCAGTGCTAGTTCCCCGGGACAGGGATCCTACGAGCAGTACTTC.

This clonotype has ten or more counts. The CDR3 DNA follows: TGTGCCAGCTCACCAAGAAGTTTCGAGGGAGGGGCGAATGAGCAGTTCTTC. Encoded protein: CASSPRSFEGGANEQFF. This rearrangement joins TRBV18 to TRBJ2-1, with 7 nucleotides matching TRBD2. This CDR3 comprises 17 residues. The V gene's germline CDR1 is KGHSH and CDR2 LQKENI. The V gene end was trimmed by 2 bases and the J gene end by 7 bases; junction bases not matched to a gene: 14.

A remark on this clonotype: One end of the junction fails to match germline, which may point to a read error. The chain employs TRBV25-1 and TRBJ2-3; no clear D gene. The CDR3 length is 14 residues. The germline gives CDR1 MGHDK, CDR2 SYGVNS. CDR3 coding DNA: TGTGCCATCAGTGAATCCGGACCAGCAGATACGCAGTATTTT. This encodes CAISESGPADTQYF.

This clonotype occurred many times. The rearrangement links TRBV7-9 to TRBJ2-2; D remains unclear. The CDR3 sequence is 14 residues long. With 5 bases removed from V and 8 bases from J, the gap between germline ends came to 15 bases. Germline V gene sequence: CDR1 SEHNR, CDR2 FQNEAQ (reference sequence). This CDR3 reads CASSRPLRRGELFF. CDR3 nucleotide sequence: TGTGCCAGCAGCAGACCCCTGAGGAGAGGGGAGCTGTTTTTT.

This clonotype occurred many times. The chain links TRBV7-2 to TRBJ1-5; D remains unclear. Germline V gives CDR1 SGHTA, CDR2 FQGNSA. This CDR3 has 12 amino acids. The V end was cut by 2 bases, the J end by 5 bases, with 4 bases between. This CDR3 is CASSLFDQPQHF. CDR3 DNA sequence: TGTGCCAGCAGCTTATTCGATCAGCCCCAGCATTTT.

This clonotype was recorded many times. The chain uses TRBV5-1 and TRBJ2-1; TRBD1 matches at 7 bases. The CDR3 runs 14 residues. V shed 3 bases, J shed 5 bases, and the junction held 5 bases outside the gene matches. Germline-derived CDR1 and CDR2 are SGHRS and YFSETQ. In DNA, the CDR3 is TGCGCCAGCAGCTGGACAGGTGGGGACAATGAGCAGTTCTTC. Translating it yields CASSWTGGDNEQFF.